Below, 14 T cell receptor beta chains from the same sample are listed, as sequenced in a study of T-cell reconstitution after alpha-beta-depleted transplantation in children. Preparing the TCRbeta library involved the use of unique molecular identifiers. TCRdb re-analysed the PCR reads in MiXCR, keeping a single row per CDR3 protein. The sample lists some 830,000 distinct CDR3 sequences, 16% seen once, with approximately 5% in the top ten. Here the sequenced sample was PBMCs, mostly from graft donor cells, taken 360 days after TCRalphabeta/CD19-depleted stem cell transplant. All receptors derive from a male patient aged 5 to 17 who had a stem cell transplant for acute lymphoblastic leukemia, so the T cells may come from the graft donor.

This chain uses TRBV6-1 with TRBJ1-2; the D gene is possibly TRBD1 (5 bases). Germline V gene lookup returns CDR1 MNHNS and CDR2 SASEGT. This CDR3 contains 13 residues. V lost 6 bases and J 2 bases, leaving 10 bases between the germline ends. In DNA form, the CDR3 reads TGTGCCAGCAGAGGGGAAATGAACTATGGCTACACCTTC. Translated, it gives CASRGEMNYGYTF.

The table lists this clonotype with many counts. V is TRBV12-3 or TRBV12-4 and J is TRBJ2-7; D unresolved. CDR3 length equals 12 residues. V was clipped by 5 bases and J by 6 bases, with 11 bases between them. The CDR3 is CASSPIIGEQYF. In DNA, the CDR3 is TGTGCCAGCAGTCCCATAATAGGCGAGCAGTACTTC.

V and J are TRBV9 and TRBJ2-1, with a tentative D call TRBD2 (6 bases). There are 15 residues in the CDR3. The ends were cut back, 7 bases at V and 0 bases at J, with 14 bases in the middle. Germline V gene lookup returns CDR1 SGDLS and CDR2 YYNGEE. CDR3 in amino acids: CASGRSGPSYNEQFF. Here the CDR3 DNA reads TGTGCCAGCGGCCGTAGCGGCCCCTCCTACAATGAGCAGTTCTTC.

V usage is TRBV3-1 and J usage is TRBJ2-2; 7 bases fit TRBD2. The CDR3 runs 17 residues. V gave up 1 base and J gave up 5 bases; unmatched junction bases: 10. Germline values: CDR1 LGHDT, CDR2 YNNKEL (reference sequence). As DNA, the CDR3 is TGTGCCAGCAGCCAAGTCTTTAGGACTAGAGGGACCGGGGAGCTGTTTTTT. It encodes CASSQVFRTRGTGELFF.

The chain links TRBV14 to TRBJ2-7; D gene uncertain. The CDR3 covers 14 residues. V gave up 2 bases and J gave up 0 bases, with 8 bases separating them. The germline V gene has CDR1 SGHDN and CDR2 FVKESK. The DNA for the CDR3 is TGTGCCAGCAGCCAACGGGCAGACTCCTACGAGCAGTACTTC. Its protein is CASSQRADSYEQYF.

The sample holds a few counts of this clonotype. V is TRBV12-3 or TRBV12-4 and J is TRBJ2-1; D perhaps matches TRBD1 (6 bases). Trimming shortened V by 7 bases and J by 6 bases, and 19 bases separated the two germline ends. The CDR3 extends over 15 amino acids. CDR3 DNA: TGTGCCAGCACCTTAGCAGGGGACGCCGCCAATGAGCAGTTCTTC. Translated, it gives CASTLAGDAANEQFF.

This clonotype occurred a few times. This chain connects TRBV4-1 to TRBJ2-3; D is unclear. V was cut by 1 base and J by 7 bases, with 3 bases left in between. CDR3 length: 11 residues. Germline V CDR1 and CDR2: MGHRA, YSYEKL. The CDR3 spells CASSQVNTQYF. The CDR3 DNA follows: TGCGCCAGCAGCCAAGTGAATACGCAGTATTTT.

This clonotype occurred a few times. V is TRBV12-3 or TRBV12-4 and J is TRBJ1-5, with 7 bases identical to TRBD1. The CDR3 extends over 14 amino acids. V was clipped by 6 bases and J by 4 bases; unmatched bases: 6. The DNA for the CDR3 is TGTGCCAGCAGCCCGGGACAGCAGAATCAGCCCCAGCATTTT. Translation: CASSPGQQNQPQHF.

The rearrangement uses TRBV29-1 and TRBJ2-5; the match to TRBD2 covers 9 bases. CDR1 and CDR2 from the germline V gene are SQVTM and ANQGSEA. This CDR3 has 11 residues. Trimming removed 7 bases from V and 6 bases from J; junction bases left unmatched: 3. The CDR3 coding sequence is TGCAGCGGCGGACTAGCGCAGACCCAGTACTTC. Translated: CSGGLAQTQYF.

V usage is TRBV7-9 and J usage is TRBJ2-1, with 9 bases identical to TRBD2. This CDR3 comprises 16 residues. CDR1 and CDR2 from the germline V gene are SEHNR and FQNEAQ (reference sequence). V dropped 5 bases and J dropped 7; count of bases not matched to a gene: 12. CDR3 amino acids: CASSLGVVAGDNEQFF. CDR3 nucleotide sequence: TGTGCCAGCAGCCTGGGCGTGGTAGCGGGAGATAATGAGCAGTTCTTC.

J is TRBJ1-5 and V is TRBV20-1; no firm D call. The CDR3 extends over 14 amino acids. The ends were cut back, 3 bases at V and 5 bases at J, with 14 bases in the middle. In germline, CDR1 is DFQATT, CDR2 SNEGSKA (reference sequence). The DNA of the CDR3 is TGCAGTGCTAGTAGGTCCCTCGAGGATCAGCCCCAGCATTTT. Its translation: CSASRSLEDQPQHF.

The chain joins TRBV19 to TRBJ2-1; no definite D call. Germline values: CDR1 LNHDA, CDR2 SQIVND (reference sequence). This CDR3 contains 11 residues. V lost 5 bases to trimming and J lost 8 bases, with 7 bases between them. The DNA of the CDR3 is TGTGCCAGTAGTGCGGCCGATGAGCAGTTCTTC. Translated: CASSAADEQFF.

The chain carries TRBV4-1 and TRBJ2-1; D remains unclear. This CDR3 has 14 residues. The germline V gene encodes CDR1 MGHRA and CDR2 YSYEKL. V lost 2 bases and J lost 5, with 10 bases in between. The CDR3 DNA sequence: TGCGCCAGCAGCCAACCGACTGTTCACAATGAGCAGTTCTTC. Protein sequence: CASSQPTVHNEQFF.

This clonotype has just a few counts. This rearrangement joins TRBV20-1 to TRBJ2-5; 8 positions agree with TRBD2. The germline CDR1 and CDR2 sequences are DFQATT and SNEGSKA (reference sequence). The CDR3 contains 14 residues. Trimming cost V 6 bases and J 1 base; bases outside gene matches: 7. CDR3 in DNA: TGCAGTGCGATCCCCGGGACTAGCCAAGAGACCCAGTACTTC. Protein sequence: CSAIPGTSQETQYF.